The TCR beta chain under discussion was sequenced for a study of cytomegalovirus exposure and HLA in healthy donors. Study information: Earlier results showed approximately 110 million unique TCR beta sequences derived from roughly 190 million T cells. Study-wide findings and caveats: There were a few CMV-associated chains whose specificity for CMV antigens was confirmed in vitro.

In the case of this clone: Its target is not known.

13 Jbeta primers and 60 Vbeta primers were used for the PCR. Data came from immunoSEQ multiplex PCR; TCRdb stores just in-frame clones and leaves some out. The table has 100,000 or so clones, around 80% seen once; the top ten hold 7% to 10%. Input material: PBMCs. This receptor was obtained from a middle-aged man in good health and CMV-seropositive.

The CDR3 loop reads CASSQVMGTGQGDTEAFF. CDR3 DNA sequence: TGCGCCAGCAGCCAAGTAATGGGCACGGGACAGGGGGACACTGAAGCTTTCTTT. The chain uses TRBV4-3 and TRBJ1-1, with 11 bases identical to TRBD1. The CDR3 is 18 residues long. Germline loops: CDR1 LGHNA, CDR2 YSLEER. The junction had 10 bases not matched to a gene; V was cut back by 1 base and J by 3 bases.